What follows are 7 T cell receptor beta chains derived from one specimen sequenced in a study of shared T cell receptors in the human thymus. Profiling relied on immunoSEQ multiplex PCR, and the TCRdb table lists in-frame clones only, not all of them. The sample lists about 660,000 clones, around nine tenths occurring once. This sample also appeared in a second study, on human thymus T cells.

The sample consisted of thymocytes. These receptors were collected from a boy younger than two with a congenital heart defect.

The V call is TRBV5-1, the J call TRBJ2-3; 7 bases line up with TRBD1. V was pared by 2 bases and J by 3 bases, with 3 bases of the junction left unmatched. Looked up from germline, CDR1 is SGHRS and CDR2 is YFSETQ. The CDR3 is 14 amino acids. The CDR3 region is CASSFPGQTDTQYF. CDR3 nucleotides: TGCGCCAGCAGCTTTCCGGGACAGACAGATACGCAGTATTTT.

This CDR3 is CASSLARRRVEQFF. The CDR3 nucleotides read TGTGCCAGCAGCTTAGCGCGCAGGCGGGTTGAGCAGTTCTTC. The gene calls are TRBV7-2 and TRBJ2-1, with D possibly being TRBD2 (5 bases). This CDR3 comprises 14 residues. Germline V lookup: CDR1 SGHTA, CDR2 FQGNSA. Trimming removed 0 bases at V and 9 bases at J, with 12 bases between.

The chain couples TRBV7-9 to TRBJ2-7; possibly TRBD2 for D (6 bases). This CDR3 is 14 amino acids long. V gave up 3 bases and J gave up 0 bases, with 9 bases separating them. Germline-derived CDR1 and CDR2 are SEHNR and FQNEAQ (reference sequence). The CDR3 region is CASSLRGPSYEQYF. The CDR3 DNA is TGTGCCAGCAGCTTGCGGGGTCCCTCCTACGAGCAGTACTTC.

This chain connects TRBV25-1 to TRBJ2-7; D gene unclear. Germline values: CDR1 MGHDK, CDR2 SYGVNS. The CDR3 is 13 residues long. The V end was cut by 5 bases, the J end by 0 bases, with 8 bases between. CDR3 in amino acids: CASSSVSSYEQYF. The CDR3 DNA reads as TGTGCCAGCAGTAGCGTCAGCTCCTACGAGCAGTACTTC.

The rearrangement links TRBV6-5 to TRBJ1-1; TRBD1 is a possible D gene (5 bases). V was cut by 6 bases and J by 7 bases, with 9 bases left in between. The CDR3 extends over 11 amino acids. CDR1 and CDR2 (germline): MNHEY, SVGAGI. CDR3 nucleotides: TGTGCCAGCAGCCCGGGGGGTGAAGCTTTCTTT. Protein sequence: CASSPGGEAFF.

The chain has TRBV5-8 and TRBJ1-5, with 7 nucleotides matching TRBD1. J was trimmed by 4 bases and V by 4 bases; bases with no gene match: 5. The length of the CDR3 is 14 residues. Looked up from germline, CDR1 is SGHTS and CDR2 is YDEGEE. The CDR3 sequence: CASSLLTGNQPQHF. CDR3 in DNA: TGTGCCAGCAGCCTCCTGACAGGGAATCAGCCCCAGCATTTT.

The chain carries TRBV4-1 and TRBJ2-3; a weak D match, TRBD2 (5 bases). The CDR3 is 15 amino acids. Trimming removed 2 bases from V and 2 bases from J, with 11 bases in between. CDR1 is MGHRA and CDR2 is YSYEKL in the germline V gene. CDR3 coding DNA: TGCGCCAGCAGCCAAACCCCGGAGGACACAGATACGCAGTATTTT. Its protein product is CASSQTPEDTDTQYF.